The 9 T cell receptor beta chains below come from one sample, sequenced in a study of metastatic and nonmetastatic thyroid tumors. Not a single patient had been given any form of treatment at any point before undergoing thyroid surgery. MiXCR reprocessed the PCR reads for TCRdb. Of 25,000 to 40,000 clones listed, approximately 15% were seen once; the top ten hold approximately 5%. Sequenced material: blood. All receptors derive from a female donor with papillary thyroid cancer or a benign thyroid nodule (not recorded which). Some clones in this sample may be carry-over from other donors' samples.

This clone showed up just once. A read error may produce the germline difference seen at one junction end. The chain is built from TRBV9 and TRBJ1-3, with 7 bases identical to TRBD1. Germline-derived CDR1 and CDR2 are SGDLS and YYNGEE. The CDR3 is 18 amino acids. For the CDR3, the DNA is TGTGCCAACAGCCCTTCGACAGGGTCTTCAGGGCCGAGAAACACCATATATTTT. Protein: CANSPSTGSSGPRNTIYF. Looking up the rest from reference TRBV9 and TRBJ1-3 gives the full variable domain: DSGVTQTPKHLITATGQRVTLRCSPRSGDLSVYWYQQSLDQGLQFLIQYYNGEERAKGNILERFSAQQFPDLHSELNLSSLELGDSALYFCANSPSTGSSGPRNTIYFGEGSWLTVV.

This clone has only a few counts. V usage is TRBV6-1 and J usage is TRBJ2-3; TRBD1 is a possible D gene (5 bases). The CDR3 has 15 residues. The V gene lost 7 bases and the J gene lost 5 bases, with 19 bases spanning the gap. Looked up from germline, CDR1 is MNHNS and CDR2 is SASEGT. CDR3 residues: CASMDGPRGKDTQYF. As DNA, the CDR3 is TGTGCCAGCATGGACGGGCCAAGGGGCAAAGATACGCAGTATTTT.

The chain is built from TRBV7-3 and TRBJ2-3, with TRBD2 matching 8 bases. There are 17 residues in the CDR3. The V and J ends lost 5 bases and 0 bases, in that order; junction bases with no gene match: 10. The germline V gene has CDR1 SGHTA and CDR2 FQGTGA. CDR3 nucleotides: TGTGCCAGCAGCCCCCGGGGGGGGGCCTTTAGCACAGATACGCAGTATTTT. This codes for CASSPRGGAFSTDTQYF.

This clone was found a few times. The CDR3 is CASSNPGTGGQYF. CDR3 nucleotide sequence: TGTGCCAGCAGTAACCCCGGGACGGGGGGCCAGTACTTC. The chain joins TRBV6-2 or TRBV6-3 to TRBJ2-7, with D possibly matching TRBD2 (7 bases). CDR3 length: 13 amino acids. Trimming removed 5 bases at V and 10 bases at J, with 18 bases between. CDR1 is MNHEY, CDR2 SVGEGT, per germline.

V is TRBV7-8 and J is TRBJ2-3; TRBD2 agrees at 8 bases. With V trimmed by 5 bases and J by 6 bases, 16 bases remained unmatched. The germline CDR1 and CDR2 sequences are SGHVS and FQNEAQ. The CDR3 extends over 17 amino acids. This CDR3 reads CASSPPRLSGGTDTQYF. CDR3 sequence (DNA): TGTGCCAGCAGCCCACCGCGACTATCGGGAGGGACCGATACGCAGTATTTT.

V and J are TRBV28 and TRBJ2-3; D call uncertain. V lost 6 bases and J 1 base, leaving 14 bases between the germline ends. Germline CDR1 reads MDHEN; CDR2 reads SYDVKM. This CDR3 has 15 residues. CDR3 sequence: CASSLLQGCTDTQYF. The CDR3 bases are TGTGCCAGCAGCTTGTTACAAGGGTGCACAGATACGCAGTATTTT.

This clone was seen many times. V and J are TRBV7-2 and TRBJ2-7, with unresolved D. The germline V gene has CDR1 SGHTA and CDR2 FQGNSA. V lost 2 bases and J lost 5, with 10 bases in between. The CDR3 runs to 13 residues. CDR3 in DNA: TGTGCCAGCAGCTTATCCCCTAAGGACGAGCAGTACTTC. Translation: CASSLSPKDEQYF.

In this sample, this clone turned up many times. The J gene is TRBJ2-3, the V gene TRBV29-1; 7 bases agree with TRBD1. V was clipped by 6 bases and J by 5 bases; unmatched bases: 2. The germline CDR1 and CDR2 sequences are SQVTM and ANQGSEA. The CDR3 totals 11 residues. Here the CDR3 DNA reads TGCAGCGTCCACAGGGGAGATACGCAGTATTTT. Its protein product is CSVHRGDTQYF.

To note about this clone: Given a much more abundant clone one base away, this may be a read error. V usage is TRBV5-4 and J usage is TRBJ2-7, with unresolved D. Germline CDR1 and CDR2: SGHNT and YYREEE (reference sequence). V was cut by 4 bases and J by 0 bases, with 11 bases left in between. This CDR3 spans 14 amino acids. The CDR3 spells CASSQLVISYEQYF. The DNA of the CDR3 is TGTGCCAGCAGCCAATTGGTGATCTCCTACGAGCAGTACTTC.